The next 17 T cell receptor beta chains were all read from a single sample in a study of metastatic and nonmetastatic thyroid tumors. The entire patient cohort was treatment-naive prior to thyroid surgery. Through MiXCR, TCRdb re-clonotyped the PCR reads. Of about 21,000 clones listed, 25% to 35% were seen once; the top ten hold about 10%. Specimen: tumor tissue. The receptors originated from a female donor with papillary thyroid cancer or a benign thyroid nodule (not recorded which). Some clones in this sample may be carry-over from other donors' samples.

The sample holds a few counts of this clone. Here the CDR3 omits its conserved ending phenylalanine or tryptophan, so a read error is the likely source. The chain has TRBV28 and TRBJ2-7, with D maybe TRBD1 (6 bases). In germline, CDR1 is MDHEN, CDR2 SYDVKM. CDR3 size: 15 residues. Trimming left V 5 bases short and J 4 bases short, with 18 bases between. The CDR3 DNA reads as TGTGCCAGCAGTGACCGAAGCGGTAGGGGGTACGAGCAGTACCTC. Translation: CASSDRSGRGYEQYL.

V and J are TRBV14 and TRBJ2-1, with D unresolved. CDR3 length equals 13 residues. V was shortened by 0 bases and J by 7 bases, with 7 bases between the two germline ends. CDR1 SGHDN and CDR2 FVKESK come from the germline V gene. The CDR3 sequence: CASSQEMENEQFF. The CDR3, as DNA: TGTGCCAGCAGCCAAGAAATGGAAAATGAGCAGTTCTTC.

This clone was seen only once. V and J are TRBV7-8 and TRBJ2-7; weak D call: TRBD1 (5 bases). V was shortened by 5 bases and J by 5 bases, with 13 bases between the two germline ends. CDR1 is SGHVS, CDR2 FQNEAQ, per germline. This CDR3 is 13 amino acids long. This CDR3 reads CASSNGQGHEQYF. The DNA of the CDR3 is TGTGCCAGCAGCAATGGACAAGGCCACGAGCAGTACTTC.

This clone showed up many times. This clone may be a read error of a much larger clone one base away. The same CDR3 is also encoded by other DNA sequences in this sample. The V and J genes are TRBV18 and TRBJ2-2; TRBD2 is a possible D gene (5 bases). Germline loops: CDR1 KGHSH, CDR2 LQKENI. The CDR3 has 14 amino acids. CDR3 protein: CASSPYGFTGELFF. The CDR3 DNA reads TGTGCCAGCTCACCATATGGATTCACCGGGGAGCTGTTCTTT.

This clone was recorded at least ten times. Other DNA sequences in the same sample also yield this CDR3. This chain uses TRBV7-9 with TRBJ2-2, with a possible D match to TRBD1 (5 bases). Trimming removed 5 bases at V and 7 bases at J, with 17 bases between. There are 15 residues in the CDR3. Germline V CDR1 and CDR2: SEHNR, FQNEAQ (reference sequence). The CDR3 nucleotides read TGTGCCAGCAGCGCCTACAATAGGGGCTTCGGGGAGCTGTTTTTT. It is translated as CASSAYNRGFGELFF.

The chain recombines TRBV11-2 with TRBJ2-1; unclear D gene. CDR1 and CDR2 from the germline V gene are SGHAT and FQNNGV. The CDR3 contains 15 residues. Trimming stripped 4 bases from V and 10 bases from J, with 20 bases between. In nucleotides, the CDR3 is TGTGCCAGCAGCTCGCTACGATCGATCGTACTAGAGCAGTTCTTC. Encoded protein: CASSSLRSIVLEQFF.

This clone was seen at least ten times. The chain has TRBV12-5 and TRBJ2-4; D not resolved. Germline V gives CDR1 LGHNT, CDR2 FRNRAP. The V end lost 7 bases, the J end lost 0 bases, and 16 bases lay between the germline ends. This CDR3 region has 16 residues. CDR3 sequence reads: CASEGGTILAKNIQYF. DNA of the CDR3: TGTGCTAGTGAGGGCGGTACGATTTTAGCCAAAAACATTCAGTACTTC.

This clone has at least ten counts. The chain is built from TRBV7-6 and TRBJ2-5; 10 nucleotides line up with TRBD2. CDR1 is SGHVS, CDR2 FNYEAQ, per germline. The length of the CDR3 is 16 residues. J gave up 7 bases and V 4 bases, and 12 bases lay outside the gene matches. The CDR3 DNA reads TGTGCCAGCAGCTCCCGTGGGACTAGCGCTCTTGGGACCCAGTACTTC. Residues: CASSSRGTSALGTQYF.

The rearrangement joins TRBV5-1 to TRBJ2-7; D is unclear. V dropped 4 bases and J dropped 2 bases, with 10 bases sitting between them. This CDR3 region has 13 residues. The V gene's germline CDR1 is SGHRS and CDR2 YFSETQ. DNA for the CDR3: TGCGCCAGCAGCCCCCACGGGCCCTACGAGCAGTACTTC. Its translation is CASSPHGPYEQYF.

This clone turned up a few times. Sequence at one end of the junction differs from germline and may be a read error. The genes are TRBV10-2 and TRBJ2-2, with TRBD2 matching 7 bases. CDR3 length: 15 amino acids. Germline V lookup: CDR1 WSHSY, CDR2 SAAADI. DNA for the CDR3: TGCGCCAGCAGATCCAGCGGGGCCAACGCCGGCGAGCTGTTTTTT. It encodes CASRSSGANAGELFF.

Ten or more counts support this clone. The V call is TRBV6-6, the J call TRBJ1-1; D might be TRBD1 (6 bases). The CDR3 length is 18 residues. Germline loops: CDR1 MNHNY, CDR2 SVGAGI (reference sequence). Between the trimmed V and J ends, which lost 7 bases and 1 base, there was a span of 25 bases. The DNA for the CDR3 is TGTGCCAGCATTTCTACCTTCAGAGGGGGGCAACCGAACACTGAAGCTTTCTTT. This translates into CASISTFRGGQPNTEAFF.

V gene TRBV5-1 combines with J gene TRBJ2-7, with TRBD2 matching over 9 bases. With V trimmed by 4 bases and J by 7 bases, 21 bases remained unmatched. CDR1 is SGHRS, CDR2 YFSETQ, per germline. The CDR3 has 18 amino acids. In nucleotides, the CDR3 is TGCGCCAGCAGCCTTTGGGGTACTAGCGGGTCCTCAGCGTGGGAGCAGTACTTC. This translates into CASSLWGTSGSSAWEQYF.

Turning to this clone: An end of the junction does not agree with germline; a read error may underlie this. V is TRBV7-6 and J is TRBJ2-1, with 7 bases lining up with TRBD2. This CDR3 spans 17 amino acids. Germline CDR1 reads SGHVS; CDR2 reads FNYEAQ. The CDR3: CASSLSGRAVGYNEQFF. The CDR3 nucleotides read TGTGCCAGTAGCTTATCGGGGAGGGCAGTTGGGTACAATGAGCAGTTCTTC. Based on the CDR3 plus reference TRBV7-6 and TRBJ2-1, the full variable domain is GAGVSQSPRYKVTKRGQDVALRCDPISGHVSLYWYRQALGQGPEFLTYFNYEAQQDKSGLPNDRFSAERPEGSISTLTIQRTEQRDSAMYRCASSLSGRAVGYNEQFFGPGTRLTVL.

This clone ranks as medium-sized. The CDR3 DNA sequence: TGTGCCAGCAGTTCTCTATTACGGCCGACAGGGGGTGCTTCACCCCTCCACTTT. Its translation: CASSSLLRPTGGASPLHF. The chain uses TRBV27 and TRBJ1-6; 9 bases agree with TRBD1. The trim removed 4 bases at V and 9 bases at J, leaving 16 bases unmatched. The CDR3 sequence is 18 residues long. Germline lookup yields CDR1 MNHEY and CDR2 SMNVEV (reference sequence).

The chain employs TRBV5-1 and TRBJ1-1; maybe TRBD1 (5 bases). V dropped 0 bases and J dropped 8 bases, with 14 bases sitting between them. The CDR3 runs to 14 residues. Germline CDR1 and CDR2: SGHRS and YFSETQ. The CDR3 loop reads CASSLDPGFSEAFF. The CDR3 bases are TGCGCCAGCAGCTTGGATCCAGGGTTCTCAGAAGCTTTCTTT.

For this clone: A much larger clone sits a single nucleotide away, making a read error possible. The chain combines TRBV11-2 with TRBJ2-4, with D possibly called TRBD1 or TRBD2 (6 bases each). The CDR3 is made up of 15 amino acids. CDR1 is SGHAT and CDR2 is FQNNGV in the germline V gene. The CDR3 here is CASSLRTTRGDIKYF. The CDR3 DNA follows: TGTGCCAGCAGCTTAAGGACTACCCGTGGGGACATTAAGTACTTC.

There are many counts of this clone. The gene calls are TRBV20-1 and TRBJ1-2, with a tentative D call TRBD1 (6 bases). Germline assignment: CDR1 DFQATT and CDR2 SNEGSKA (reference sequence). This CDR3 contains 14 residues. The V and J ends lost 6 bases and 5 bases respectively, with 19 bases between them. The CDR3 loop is CSAPGGGTLYGYTF. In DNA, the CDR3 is TGCAGTGCCCCGGGGGGGGGCACCCTTTATGGCTACACCTTC.